This T cell receptor (beta chain) was captured in a study of shared clonotypes between healthy human individuals. Germline V gene sequence: CDR1 DFQATT, CDR2 SNEGSKA (reference sequence). The V end was cut by 6 bases, the J end by 7 bases, with 12 bases between. The CDR3 is made up of 11 amino acids. Some clones are missing from TCRdb's copy, which holds only in-frame ones; the method was immunoSEQ multiplex PCR. The table records about 2 million clones, approximately 95% of them present only once. This clone was picked up one time. Positively selected for CCR7, the CD45RO-negative cells used as naive CD8 cells excluded terminally differentiated effector memory CD45RA+ cells.

The chain carries TRBV20-1 and TRBJ1-2; no reliable D call. Source material: naive CD8+ T cells sorted from blood. The clonotype originates from a man in his late teens or twenties in good health. The CDR3 spells CSAIPPSGYTF. The DNA of the CDR3 is TGCAGTGCCATCCCCCCGAGTGGCTACACCTTC.